The 20 T cell receptor beta chains given below trace back to one sample, sequenced in a study of spatial heterogeneity in lung cancer. TCRdb reprocessed the 5' RACE reads with MiXCR, giving one entry per CDR3 protein. The sample lists some 100,000 distinct CDR3 sequences, 4.4% occurring once. Points from the study as a whole: Counts of expanded intratumoral alpha and beta TCRs tracked tumor mutation counts.

The antigens of these receptors remain unknown. Time point defined: sample taken at primary tumor resection. The material sequenced was lung tumor tissue, taken at surgery. The origin of the receptors is a male donor with early-stage non-small cell lung cancer.

The chain links TRBV20-1 to TRBJ2-3, with 10 nucleotides matching TRBD2. This CDR3 region has 13 residues. CDR1 and CDR2 from the germline V gene are DFQATT and SNEGSKA (reference sequence). V lost 2 bases, J lost 6 bases, and 2 bases stayed unmatched. The CDR3 bases are TGCAGTGCTAGACTAGCGGGGGTTGATACGCAGTATTTT. Translated, it gives CSARLAGVDTQYF.

Many counts were recorded for this clonotype. The chain recombines TRBV10-3 with TRBJ2-6; D gene uncertain. Trimming pared 10 bases from V and 0 bases from J, leaving 10 bases between. The germline CDR1 and CDR2 sequences are ENHRY and SYGVKD. The length of the CDR3 is 14 residues. CDR3 sequence (DNA): TGTGCCACATCTCTGGGCTCTGGGGCCAACGTCCTGACTTTC. This translates into CATSLGSGANVLTF.

At least ten counts were recorded for this clonotype. The J gene is TRBJ1-6, the V gene TRBV6-5, with D possibly being TRBD1 (5 bases). The V gene lost 6 bases and the J gene lost 9 bases, with 15 bases spanning the gap. The germline CDR1 and CDR2 sequences are MNHEY and SVGAGI. The CDR3 extends over 14 amino acids. CDR3 protein: CASRLRPRGSPLHF. The CDR3 nucleotides read TGTGCCAGCAGACTGAGGCCTAGGGGTTCACCCCTCCACTTT.

This clonotype came up many times. The rearrangement uses TRBV3-1 and TRBJ1-2, with D tentatively TRBD1 (5 bases). The germline V gene encodes CDR1 LGHDT and CDR2 YNNKEL (reference sequence). This CDR3 is 16 amino acids long. The ends were cut back, 1 base at V and 5 bases at J, with 17 bases in the middle. In DNA form, the CDR3 reads TGTGCCAGCAGCCAAGGTGGGGCATACGGGGGGTATGGCTACACCTTC. It codes for CASSQGGAYGGYGYTF.

This clonotype has at least ten counts. The V gene is TRBV27, the J gene TRBJ1-4; D unclear. The CDR3 is 15 amino acids. Trimming stripped 4 bases from V and 3 bases from J, with 12 bases between. Germline V gene sequence: CDR1 MNHEY, CDR2 SMNVEV (reference sequence). The CDR3 loop is CASSSGPGSNEKLFF. The CDR3 coding sequence is TGTGCCAGCAGTTCCGGCCCAGGCTCTAATGAAAAACTGTTTTTT.

The rearrangement joins TRBV20-1 to TRBJ1-1, with TRBD1 matching over 8 bases. Trimming took 6 bases from V and 4 from J; bases not matched to a gene: 7. Germline V CDR1 and CDR2: DFQATT, SNEGSKA (reference sequence). The CDR3 consists of 13 residues. The DNA for the CDR3 is TGCAGTGCCGAGGCAGGGGGCATCACTGAAGCTTTCTTT. Translation: CSAEAGGITEAFF.

This clonotype was observed at least ten times. This chain uses TRBV20-1 with TRBJ2-7; a weak D match, TRBD2 (6 bases). V was shortened by 0 bases and J by 3 bases, with 15 bases between the two germline ends. CDR3 size: 15 residues. Germline lookup yields CDR1 DFQATT and CDR2 SNEGSKA (reference sequence). The CDR3 DNA is TGCAGTGCTAGAGAGCGGGACTCCGATCTCTACGAGCAGTACTTC. Encoded protein: CSARERDSDLYEQYF.

This clonotype was observed at least ten times. The chain uses TRBV3-1 and TRBJ2-1, with D perhaps TRBD2 (5 bases). With 6 bases removed from V and 7 bases from J, the gap between germline ends came to 19 bases. The germline gives CDR1 LGHDT, CDR2 YNNKEL (reference sequence). The CDR3 length is 15 residues. As DNA, the CDR3 is TGTGCCAGCAGGAATCCGCGGGTCCTAGGGAATGAGCAGTTCTTC. It encodes CASRNPRVLGNEQFF.

This clonotype appeared many times. V gene TRBV20-1 combines with J gene TRBJ1-5; a weak D match, TRBD1 (6 bases). The CDR3 totals 14 residues. Germline-derived CDR1 and CDR2 are DFQATT and SNEGSKA (reference sequence). Trimming took off 4 bases at V and 3 bases at J, with 13 bases between the two ends. The DNA of the CDR3 is TGCAGTGCTAAGAGGGGGGCCCTCAATCAGCCCCAGCATTTT. This codes for CSAKRGALNQPQHF.

This clonotype was found a few times. This chain connects TRBV7-8 to TRBJ2-7, with D maybe TRBD1 (5 bases). Germline loops: CDR1 SGHVS, CDR2 FQNEAQ. This CDR3 comprises 13 residues. V was cut by 5 bases and J by 0 bases, with 8 bases left in between. The DNA of the CDR3 is TGTGCCAGCAGCGTCGACAGCTCCTACGAGCAGTACTTC. Residues: CASSVDSSYEQYF.

This clonotype was seen ten or more times. The chain couples TRBV20-1 to TRBJ2-3, with D possibly being TRBD1 or TRBD2 (5 bases each). From germline, CDR1 is DFQATT and CDR2 SNEGSKA (reference sequence). The CDR3 is 17 residues long. V lost 3 bases and J lost 3, with 22 bases in between. CDR3 loop: CSASPPRRGVSTDTQYF. The CDR3 DNA follows: TGCAGTGCTAGCCCCCCGCGTCGAGGGGTTAGTACAGATACGCAGTATTTT.

This clonotype was detected a few times. J is TRBJ2-7 and V is TRBV2, with D possibly TRBD2 on 6 matching bases. Germline V gene data show CDR1 as SNHLY and CDR2 as FYNNEI. This CDR3 is built from 14 residues. The V end lost 3 bases, the J end lost 6 bases, and 15 bases lay between the germline ends. The chain's CDR3 is CASSDGTVGSEQYF. CDR3 DNA: TGTGCCAGCAGTGACGGGACTGTGGGAAGCGAGCAGTACTTC.

This clonotype came up many times. The J gene is TRBJ2-2, the V gene TRBV27; possibly TRBD1 for D (5 bases). Trimming stripped 2 bases from V and 3 bases from J, with 13 bases between. Germline assignment: CDR1 MNHEY and CDR2 SMNVEV (reference sequence). CDR3 length equals 16 residues. The CDR3 protein is CASSLNPGADTGELFF. The CDR3 DNA reads TGTGCCAGCAGTTTAAACCCTGGGGCGGACACCGGGGAGCTGTTTTTT.

The chain links TRBV7-2 to TRBJ2-4; 9 bases match TRBD1. After removal of 5 bases from V and 7 bases from J, the junction contained 6 bases not matched to a gene. Germline CDR1 reads SGHTA; CDR2 reads FQGNSA. The CDR3 contains 14 residues. CDR3 sequence: CASSKQGARNIQYF. Here the CDR3 DNA reads TGTGCCAGCAGCAAACAGGGGGCTCGCAACATTCAGTACTTC.

This clonotype was counted at least ten times. V usage is TRBV18 and J usage is TRBJ2-5; 8 bases match TRBD1. V was clipped by 5 bases and J by 5 bases; unmatched bases: 10. CDR1 is KGHSH and CDR2 is LQKENI in the germline V gene. This CDR3 region has 15 residues. This chain's CDR3 is CASSGPGQALETQYF. CDR3 sequence (DNA): TGTGCCAGCTCAGGTCCGGGACAGGCCCTGGAGACCCAGTACTTC. The full variable domain, in which reference TRBV18 and TRBJ2-5 provide the parts outside the CDR3, is NAGVMQNPRHLVRRRGQEARLRCSPMKGHSHVYWYRQLPEEGLKFMVYLQKENIIDESGMPKERFSAEFPKEGPSILRIQQVVRGDSAAYFCASSGPGQALETQYFGPGTRLLVL.

The rearrangement joins TRBV7-2 to TRBJ1-1; D remains ambiguous. The CDR3 covers 12 residues. V was clipped by 0 bases and J by 13 bases, with 12 bases between them. From germline, CDR1 is SGHTA and CDR2 FQGNSA. DNA of the CDR3: TGTGCCAGCAGCTTAGCGCTGGGGAGTGATTTCTTT. Translation gives CASSLALGSDFF.

As regards this clonotype: The junction does not match germline at one end; this may be a read error. CDR3 loop: CAGSPNGGVIYEQYF. The CDR3 DNA reads as TGTGCCGGCAGCCCGAACGGTGGGGTGATCTACGAGCAGTACTTC. This sequence joins TRBV6-5 and TRBJ2-7; D is uncertain. The CDR3 is 15 amino acids. Germline CDR1 MNHEY, CDR2 SVGAGI.

The gene calls are TRBV6-5 and TRBJ1-2; D possibly corresponds to TRBD1 (6 bases). Germline values: CDR1 MNHEY, CDR2 SVGAGI. The CDR3 runs to 14 residues. Trimming cost V 5 bases and J 2 bases, with 12 bases left between them. The CDR3 loop reads CASSTRDMNYGYTF. The CDR3 DNA reads as TGTGCCAGCAGTACCAGGGACATGAACTATGGCTACACCTTC.

The V and J genes are TRBV20-1 and TRBJ1-3; D ambiguous. V was pared by 1 base and J by 5 bases, with 6 bases between. The CDR3 length is 12 residues. Germline V gene sequence: CDR1 DFQATT, CDR2 SNEGSKA (reference sequence). CDR3 protein: CSARGVRNTIYF. The CDR3 DNA reads TGCAGTGCTAGAGGGGTGAGAAACACCATATATTTT.

This sequence joins TRBV6-6 and TRBJ1-6; TRBD1 matches at 8 bases. This CDR3 has 14 amino acids. The V and J ends lost 11 bases and 13 bases, in that order; junction bases with no gene match: 16. Looked up from germline, CDR1 is MNHNY and CDR2 is SVGAGI (reference sequence). The DNA of the CDR3 is TGTGCCGGCATCCGACAGGGGCCCCGTTGGCCCCTCCACTTT. Protein product: CAGIRQGPRWPLHF.